Following are 12 T cell receptor beta chains from one sample sequenced in a study of long-term antiretroviral therapy in people with HIV. The libraries were made with immunoSEQ v3.0 at survey level. Generated by immunoSEQ multiplex PCR, the TCRdb table keeps only in-frame clones and is missing some. The sample holds around 25,000 clones, roughly 86% seen once. The starting material was unsorted PBMCs, obtained 1.8 years before starting antiretroviral therapy. These receptors all come from a man between 45 and 60 years old with HIV.

The chain employs TRBV27 and TRBJ1-2; tentatively, D is TRBD1 (6 bases). Trimming removed 3 bases from V and 7 bases from J, with 15 bases in between. The germline V gene encodes CDR1 MNHEY and CDR2 SMNVEV (reference sequence). The CDR3 extends over 14 amino acids. CDR3 residues: CASSFGGARFGYTF. The DNA of the CDR3 is TGTGCCAGCAGTTTTGGGGGCGCAAGGTTTGGCTACACCTTC.

The V gene is TRBV19, the J gene TRBJ2-2; 9 bases fit TRBD2. The CDR3 loop spans 16 amino acids. Germline CDR1 reads LNHDA; CDR2 reads SQIVND (reference sequence). With 5 bases clipped from V and 5 bases from J, the junction kept 9 bases outside the gene matches. The CDR3 protein is CASSGLRAGGTGELFF. The CDR3 DNA follows: TGTGCCAGTAGTGGGCTACGAGCGGGAGGTACCGGGGAGCTGTTTTTT.

This sequence joins TRBV7-9 and TRBJ2-1, with 13 bases that match TRBD2. The CDR3 runs 16 residues. CDR1 SEHNR and CDR2 FQNEAQ come from the germline V gene (reference sequence). The junction had 11 bases not matched to a gene; V was cut back by 5 bases and J by 10 bases. CDR3 amino acids: CASSPGLAGNRGEQFF. The CDR3, as DNA: TGTGCCAGCAGCCCGGGACTAGCGGGGAATCGGGGGGAGCAGTTCTTC.

V is TRBV5-4 and J is TRBJ2-7, with 13 bases lining up with TRBD2. The J segment lost 0 bases and the V segment lost 3 bases, leaving 9 bases of the junction unmatched. The CDR3 totals 18 residues. CDR1 is SGHNT and CDR2 is YYREEE in the germline V gene (reference sequence). This chain's CDR3 is CASSSPGTSGTSSYEQYF. CDR3 DNA sequence: TGTGCCAGCAGCTCACCCGGGACTAGCGGGACCTCCTCCTACGAGCAGTACTTC.

The rearrangement uses TRBV28 and TRBJ2-4, with D maybe TRBD2 (6 bases). V lost 2 bases and J lost 0, with 8 bases in between. CDR1 MDHEN and CDR2 SYDVKM come from the germline V gene. The CDR3 totals 15 residues. CDR3: CASSLVGLAKNIQYF. As DNA, the CDR3 is TGTGCCAGCAGTTTAGTGGGACTAGCCAAAAACATTCAGTACTTC.

The gene calls are TRBV6-5 and TRBJ1-6, with D perhaps matching TRBD1 (5 bases). Germline CDR1 MNHEY, CDR2 SVGAGI. Deletions cut 2 bases from V and 5 bases from J, with 13 bases between. The CDR3 length is 16 residues. For the CDR3, the DNA is TGTGCCAGCAGTTACGGTAGGAGCAGGGATAATTCACCCCTCCACTTT. This gives the protein CASSYGRSRDNSPLHF.

This rearrangement joins TRBV23-1 to TRBJ2-2; D not resolved. TRBV23-1 falls under the ORF class, with uncertain function. The CDR3 is 14 residues long. Trimming removed 8 bases from V and 3 bases from J, with 13 bases in between. The DNA of the CDR3 is TGCGCCAGCGGATGTCGACAATACACCGGGGAGCTGTTTTTT. It encodes CASGCRQYTGELFF.

The chain links TRBV9 to TRBJ2-1, with 9 nucleotides matching TRBD2. This CDR3 spans 19 amino acids. Unmatched junction bases numbered 22, after V lost 4 bases and J lost 8 bases. CDR1 is SGDLS and CDR2 is YYNGEE in the germline V gene. The CDR3 DNA reads as TGTGCCAGCAGCATCAGGGGCTGGGGTGAGCGGGGGGCAGGAGATGAGCAGTTCTTC. Translated, it gives CASSIRGWGERGAGDEQFF. Looking up the rest from reference TRBV9 and TRBJ2-1 gives the full variable domain: DSGVTQTPKHLITATGQRVTLRCSPRSGDLSVYWYQQSLDQGLQFLIQYYNGEERAKGNILERFSAQQFPDLHSELNLSSLELGDSALYFCASSIRGWGERGAGDEQFFGPGTRLTVL.

CDR3 in amino acids: CASSQGNEQFF. The CDR3, as DNA: TGTGCCAGCAGTCAGGGCAATGAGCAGTTCTTC. This chain uses TRBV6-6 with TRBJ2-1; D might be TRBD1 (5 bases). Germline V gene sequence: CDR1 MNHNY, CDR2 SVGAGI (reference sequence). V lost 5 bases, J lost 6 bases, and 5 bases lay in between. The CDR3 totals 11 residues.

The CDR3, as DNA: TGCGCCAGCAGCTTTGCTGGCGGGGGTACAGATACGCAGTATTTT. This sequence encodes CASSFAGGGTDTQYF. The chain uses TRBV5-1 and TRBJ2-3; 7 positions agree with TRBD2. V dropped 2 bases and J dropped 3; count of bases not matched to a gene: 6. CDR3 length: 15 amino acids. CDR1 is SGHRS, CDR2 YFSETQ, per germline. The full variable domain, with the rest looked up from reference TRBV5-1 and TRBJ2-3, is KAGVTQTPRYLIKTRGQQVTLSCSPISGHRSVSWYQQTPGQGLQFLFEYFSETQRNKGNFPGRFSGRQFSNSRSEMNVSTLELGDSALYLCASSFAGGGTDTQYFGPGTRLTVL.

Concerning this clone: The sample contains more than one DNA sequence encoding this CDR3. V usage is TRBV5-1 and J usage is TRBJ1-1; D is ambiguous. The ends were cut back, 0 bases at V and 1 base at J, with 4 bases in the middle. Germline V gene data show CDR1 as SGHRS and CDR2 as YFSETQ. The CDR3 loop spans 13 amino acids. CDR3 protein: CASSLEQNTEAFF. The CDR3 coding sequence is TGCGCCAGCAGCTTGGAACAGAACACTGAAGCTTTCTTT.

The chain joins TRBV5-5 to TRBJ2-7; unclear D gene. CDR1 SGHKS and CDR2 YYEKEE come from the germline V gene (reference sequence). Trimming cost V 0 bases and J 6 bases, with 13 bases left between them. The CDR3 totals 14 residues. The CDR3 sequence: CASSLAGTVREQYF. The DNA of the CDR3 is TGTGCCAGCAGCTTGGCGGGTACGGTCCGCGAGCAGTACTTC.